This T cell receptor beta chain was recovered during a study of cytomegalovirus exposure and HLA in healthy donors. Notes on the study in general: Specificity of a few CMV-associated chains for CMV antigens was verified in vitro. Previously analyzed data showed that most TCR beta V segments were productive at a frequency of about 90% or about 30%. A few V segments could not be told apart, such as TRBV6-2 and TRBV6-3, and were left out.

Both 60 Vbeta primers and 13 Jbeta primers went into the PCR. Repertoires were generated with immunoSEQ multiplex PCR, while TCRdb's copy carries only in-frame clones and drops some. The sample holds about 100,000 clones, approximately 76% seen once. About this clone itself: Its cognate antigen is unknown.

Germline CDR1 and CDR2: SNHLY and FYNNEI. V was pared by 2 bases and J by 7 bases, with 12 bases between. This CDR3 spans 14 amino acids. The chain carries TRBV2 and TRBJ1-5, with a tentative D call TRBD1 (6 bases). The clonotype originates from a man aged 35 to 55 in good health and CMV-seropositive. Sequencing used PBMCs. CDR3 residues: CASSERTVLQPQHF. The CDR3 DNA sequence: TGTGCCAGCAGTGAACGGACAGTCTTACAGCCCCAGCATTTT.